The table lists the clone carrying this T cell receptor beta chain with many counts. Its cognate antigen is unknown. The sample originates from a study of T-cell reconstitution after alpha-beta-depleted transplantation in children. Study-wide points: Among T cells one year after transplant, newly produced cells accounted for most counts and diversity. In some patients, recipient T cells and intrathymic progenitors surviving conditioning explained high day-60 diversity. About two months after transplant, alpha-beta T cells reportedly came from several hundred expanded graft clones.

The authors prepared the TCRbeta library with unique molecular identifiers. MiXCR, run by TCRdb on the PCR reads, gives a single entry per CDR3 protein. The sample has around 270,000 distinct CDR3 sequences, almost 8% seen once. The CDR3 covers 14 residues. V was shortened by 3 bases and J by 4 bases, with 11 bases between the two germline ends. The chain combines TRBV12-3 or TRBV12-4 with TRBJ2-3, with D tentatively TRBD2 (7 bases). This clonotype was obtained from a female patient aged 2 to 10 who had a stem cell transplant for Fanconi anemia, so the T cells may come from the graft donor. This specimen consisted of peripheral blood, obtained 360 days after TCRalphabeta/CD19-depleted stem cell transplant. The CDR3 nucleotides read TGTGCCAGCAGTTTCGGGGGGCCCCCAGATACGCAGTATTTT. Its protein product is CASSFGGPPDTQYF.